One sample yielded the 17 T cell receptor beta chains listed below, sequenced in a study of blood T cell repertoires in COVID-19. Profiling relied on immunoSEQ multiplex PCR, and the TCRdb table lists in-frame clones only, not all of them. Of around 61,000 clones in the sample, 70% to 90% were seen once. The specimen was peripheral blood. Every receptor here comes from a man in his fifties or sixties with active COVID-19.

This chain links TRBV5-6 with TRBJ1-2, with 8 bases identical to TRBD1. The CDR3 runs to 16 residues. Per germline, CDR1 SGHDT and CDR2 YYEEEE. Trimming at V came to 3 bases and at J to 5 bases, leaving 12 bases not matched to a gene. DNA of the CDR3: TGTGCCAGCAGCTCAGCCCGGACAGGGTTCTTATATGGCTACACCTTC. Its translation: CASSSARTGFLYGYTF.

The rearrangement joins TRBV6-2 or TRBV6-3 to TRBJ2-5, with 7 positions matching TRBD1. The CDR3 runs to 14 residues. After removal of 4 bases from V and 5 bases from J, the junction contained 7 bases not matched to a gene. Germline V gene sequence: CDR1 MNHEY, CDR2 SVGEGT. The CDR3 DNA follows: TGTGCCAGCAGTTTGGGACAGTCGAGGGAGACCCAGTACTTC. Translated: CASSLGQSRETQYF.

CDR3 amino acids: CASSRQEVNTEAFF. The CDR3 DNA sequence: TGTGCCAGCTCCCGACAGGAGGTGAACACTGAAGCTTTCTTT. This chain links TRBV18 with TRBJ1-1; tentative D call: TRBD1 (6 bases). Trimming removed 6 bases from V and 0 bases from J, with 11 bases in between. The germline CDR1 and CDR2 sequences are KGHSH and LQKENI. The CDR3 has 14 residues.

The chain combines TRBV28 with TRBJ1-3, with D perhaps TRBD1 (6 bases). The CDR3 loop spans 15 amino acids. Germline lookup yields CDR1 MDHEN and CDR2 SYDVKM. Trimming pared 0 bases from V and 4 bases from J, leaving 10 bases between. The CDR3 spells CASSLWDSSGNTIYF. CDR3 coding DNA: TGTGCCAGCAGTTTATGGGACAGTTCAGGAAACACCATATATTTT.

This chain uses TRBV11-2 with TRBJ2-1; TRBD1 matches at 8 bases. This CDR3 contains 16 residues. Looked up from germline, CDR1 is SGHAT and CDR2 is FQNNGV. The V segment lost 6 bases and the J segment 4 bases; nucleotides outside the gene matches: 11. The CDR3 sequence: CASSRTRTGNYNEQFF. CDR3 DNA sequence: TGTGCCAGCAGTCGAACCAGGACAGGGAATTACAATGAGCAGTTCTTC.

The count of this clone is one. This sequence joins TRBV7-2 and TRBJ2-7; D unclear. Germline assignment: CDR1 SGHTA and CDR2 FQGNSA. Trimming took 6 bases from V and 3 from J, leaving 9 bases between them. This CDR3 contains 12 residues. CDR3 bases: TGTGCCAGCAGACATGAAAACTACGAGCAGTACTTC. As protein: CASRHENYEQYF. Variable domain in full (rest from reference TRBV7-2 and TRBJ2-7): GAGVSQSPSNKVTEKGKDVELRCDPISGHTALYWYRQSLGQGLEFLIYFQGNSAPDKSGLPSDRFSAERTGGSVSTLTIQRTQQEDSAVYLCASRHENYEQYFGPGTRLTVT.

The J gene is TRBJ2-2, the V gene TRBV9; 10 positions match TRBD2. V lost 0 bases, J lost 4 bases, and 3 bases stayed unmatched. The CDR3 sequence is 16 residues long. Per germline, CDR1 SGDLS and CDR2 YYNGEE. This chain's CDR3 is CASSVGLAGVTGELFF. CDR3 DNA sequence: TGTGCCAGCAGCGTAGGGCTAGCGGGAGTCACCGGGGAGCTGTTTTTT.

This sequence joins TRBV5-8 and TRBJ1-1, with D possibly matching TRBD1 (6 bases). There are 19 residues in the CDR3. V lost 3 bases and J lost 5, with 29 bases in between. The germline gives CDR1 SGHTS, CDR2 YDEGEE. The CDR3 reads CASSWDGRTERGGQTEAFF. The CDR3 bases are TGTGCCAGCAGCTGGGACGGACGGACAGAAAGGGGGGGGCAGACTGAAGCTTTCTTT.

V gene TRBV27 combines with J gene TRBJ2-7, with D perhaps matching TRBD2 (6 bases). With 3 bases removed from V and 2 bases from J, the gap between germline ends came to 14 bases. CDR3 length equals 15 residues. Germline values: CDR1 MNHEY, CDR2 SMNVEV (reference sequence). The CDR3 bases are TGTGCCAGCAGTTTTAGTGGGGGGATAACCTACGAGCAGTACTTC. It translates to CASSFSGGITYEQYF.

This rearrangement joins TRBV5-4 to TRBJ2-7; 8 bases fit TRBD2. V was pared by 0 bases and J by 0 bases, with 2 bases of the junction left unmatched. The length of the CDR3 is 15 residues. Germline-derived CDR1 and CDR2 are SGHNT and YYREEE (reference sequence). The CDR3 loop is CASSLGLANSYEQYF. CDR3 coding DNA: TGTGCCAGCAGCTTGGGACTAGCGAACTCCTACGAGCAGTACTTC.

V is TRBV18 and J is TRBJ2-1; 7 nucleotides agree with TRBD2. V lost 4 bases and J lost 8; bases outside the gene matches: 17. The CDR3 runs to 17 residues. The germline CDR1 and CDR2 sequences are KGHSH and LQKENI. CDR3 nucleotide sequence: TGTGCCAGCTCACTGGGAACTAGCGCAATCCGCGGGCATGAGCAGTTCTTC. This gives the protein CASSLGTSAIRGHEQFF.

A single count supports this clone. This sequence joins TRBV6-5 and TRBJ1-6, with a tentative D call TRBD1 (5 bases). The length of the CDR3 is 12 residues. The germline gives CDR1 MNHEY, CDR2 SVGAGI. Trimming removed 7 bases from V and 10 bases from J, with 11 bases in between. The DNA of the CDR3 is TGTGCCAGCAAAAACGGGGGATCACCCCTCCACTTT. Protein sequence: CASKNGGSPLHF.

The chain couples TRBV5-5 to TRBJ2-3; D ambiguous. Germline V CDR1 and CDR2: SGHKS, YYEKEE (reference sequence). The length of the CDR3 is 15 residues. With 2 bases removed from V and 0 bases from J, the gap between germline ends came to 10 bases. CDR3 protein: CASSLDGFSTDTQYF. The CDR3 DNA is TGTGCCAGCAGCTTAGATGGCTTTAGCACAGATACGCAGTATTTT.

The V call is TRBV7-9, the J call TRBJ2-1; 7 bases agree with TRBD1. CDR1 is SEHNR and CDR2 is FQNEAQ in the germline V gene (reference sequence). This CDR3 spans 15 amino acids. Losses at the gene ends were 1 base for V and 5 bases for J; bases not matched to a gene: 5. The CDR3: CASSLGDRAHNEQFF. CDR3 in DNA: TGTGCCAGCAGCTTAGGAGACAGGGCCCACAATGAGCAGTTCTTC.

V and J are TRBV28 and TRBJ1-6, with D perhaps matching TRBD1 (6 bases). Between the trimmed V and J ends, which lost 3 bases and 7 bases, there was a span of 16 bases. Germline V lookup: CDR1 MDHEN, CDR2 SYDVKM. The CDR3 contains 16 residues. The CDR3 sequence: CASSFGTGRGNSPLHF. The CDR3 coding sequence is TGTGCCAGCAGTTTCGGCACAGGGCGGGGGAATTCACCCCTCCACTTT.

The chain combines TRBV5-1 with TRBJ2-7; 9 bases fit TRBD2. V lost 0 bases to trimming and J lost 0 bases; unmatched junction nucleotides: 4. The CDR3 consists of 16 residues. CDR1 and CDR2 from the germline V gene are SGHRS and YFSETQ. CDR3 coding DNA: TGCGCCAGCAGCTTGGAGCGGGGGGCCAGCTCCTACGAGCAGTACTTC. It codes for CASSLERGASSYEQYF. Together with reference TRBV5-1 and TRBJ2-7, the CDR3 gives the full variable domain: KAGVTQTPRYLIKTRGQQVTLSCSPISGHRSVSWYQQTPGQGLQFLFEYFSETQRNKGNFPGRFSGRQFSNSRSEMNVSTLELGDSALYLCASSLERGASSYEQYFGPGTRLTVT.

The chain couples TRBV9 to TRBJ2-1, with TRBD2 matching 10 bases. CDR1 SGDLS and CDR2 YYNGEE come from the germline V gene. The CDR3 has 15 residues. V trimming: 3 bases; J trimming: 6 bases; junction bases outside the gene matches: 6. The CDR3 DNA reads TGTGCCAGCAGCGGATCACTAGCGGGGCTCAATGAGCAGTTCTTC. Its translation: CASSGSLAGLNEQFF.